At least ten counts were recorded for the clone carrying this T cell receptor beta chain. For Graves' hyperthyroidism to be stable, ophthalmopathy could not progress within 18 months. This CDR3 contains 15 residues. The germline CDR1 and CDR2 sequences are MDHEN and SYDVKM. The ends lost 6 bases at V and 9 bases at J; junction bases unmatched: 6. The data derive from a study of T cells in Graves' hyperthyroidism and ophthalmopathy. The investigators amplified TCR beta CDR3 regions from RNA transcripts. Initially, a first-round RT-PCR of the TCR CDR3 employed the HTBI primer set. TCRdb reanalysed the multiplex PCR reads using MiXCR and keeps one entry per CDR3 protein. The profile shows about 350,000 distinct CDR3 sequences, roughly 19% of them singletons.

This receptor was taken from a woman younger than 35 with Graves' hyperthyroidism. The specimen was blood. The V call is TRBV28, the J call TRBJ2-1, with 15 bases that match TRBD2. The DNA for the CDR3 is TGTGCCAGCAGCACCGGGACTAGCGGGGGGACTGAGCAGTTCTTC. Its translation is CASSTGTSGGTEQFF.